The present TCR beta chain was sequenced within a study of response to subunit inactivated influenza vaccine. TCRdb itself ran the RT-PCR reads through MiXCR, one entry per CDR3 protein. The repertoire consists of about 190,000 distinct CDR3 sequences, with 13% to 15% occurring once and the leading ten covering roughly 24%. CDR1 and CDR2 (germline): LGHNA, YNFKEQ. The CDR3 is made up of 16 amino acids. V was clipped by 3 bases and J by 1 base; unmatched bases: 8. This specimen consisted of CD8+ T cells sorted from PBMCs, obtained 5 to 6 days after vaccination. This sequence joins TRBV4-2 and TRBJ1-2; 7 bases are a match to TRBD1. This TCR derives from a man aged 50 to 59 who received an inactivated influenza vaccine. The CDR3 region is CASSHLGTDLNYGYTF. DNA of the CDR3: TGTGCCAGCAGCCACCTTGGGACAGACCTTAACTATGGCTACACCTTC.